This entry lists 6 T cell receptor beta chains sequenced from one sample in a study of radiotherapy plus CTLA-4 blockade in lung cancer. Assay: immunoSEQ multiplex PCR; the TCRdb copy retains only in-frame clones and omits some. The sample lists approximately 97,000 clones; 83% were seen once. The sample consisted of peripheral blood, taken from a patient treated with radiotherapy plus ipilimumab. The receptors were sampled from a human donor with non-small cell lung cancer who had stable disease on radiotherapy plus ipilimumab.

J is TRBJ2-3 and V is TRBV19; TRBD2 might be the D (5 bases). Trimming shortened V by 1 base and J by 1 base, and 9 bases separated the two germline ends. Germline V gene lookup returns CDR1 LNHDA and CDR2 SQIVND (reference sequence). The CDR3 is made up of 15 amino acids. CDR3 nucleotide sequence: TGTGCCAGTAGTATAGCGGGGTCGGGCACAGATACGCAGTATTTT. Translated: CASSIAGSGTDTQYF.

This clone has just one count. The chain combines TRBV19 with TRBJ1-3; TRBD1 aligns across 7 bases. The CDR3 contains 13 residues. Germline assignment: CDR1 LNHDA and CDR2 SQIVND (reference sequence). The V gene end was trimmed by 6 bases and the J gene end by 1 base; junction bases not matched to a gene: 0. As DNA, the CDR3 is TGTGCCAGTAGACAGGGGTCTGGAAACACCATATATTTT. Translated: CASRQGSGNTIYF.

The J gene is TRBJ1-5, the V gene TRBV29-1; D is unresolved. Trimming cost V 6 bases and J 3 bases, with 12 bases left between them. This CDR3 is built from 13 residues. Germline V gene lookup returns CDR1 SQVTM and CDR2 ANQGSEA. The CDR3 is CSVAPDLNQPQHF. The CDR3 DNA is TGCAGCGTAGCACCAGACCTCAATCAGCCCCAGCATTTT.

This rearrangement joins TRBV18 to TRBJ2-1, with D perhaps matching TRBD1 (6 bases). The germline CDR1 and CDR2 sequences are KGHSH and LQKENI. Trimming cost V 0 bases and J 4 bases, with 10 bases left between them. The CDR3 has 15 residues. The CDR3: CASSPPGALYNEQFF. The CDR3 DNA reads TGTGCCAGCTCACCACCGGGGGCCCTTTACAATGAGCAGTTCTTC.

This rearrangement joins TRBV27 to TRBJ1-6; possible D gene TRBD1, 6 bases. The CDR3 has 14 residues. V was cut by 7 bases and J by 8 bases, with 15 bases left in between. The germline CDR1 and CDR2 sequences are MNHEY and SMNVEV (reference sequence). Here the CDR3 reads CASKEMDSDSPLHF. DNA for the CDR3: TGTGCCAGCAAAGAAATGGACAGTGATTCACCCCTCCACTTT.

The chain uses TRBV30 and TRBJ2-1; a possible D gene is TRBD2 (5 bases). From germline, CDR1 is GTSNPN and CDR2 SVGIG (reference sequence). The CDR3 consists of 14 residues. Trimming left V 5 bases short and J 0 bases short, with 11 bases between. The CDR3 coding sequence is TGTGCCTGGCAGCGGTCCAGCTCCTACAATGAGCAGTTCTTC. Encoded protein: CAWQRSSSYNEQFF. Full variable domain (remainder filled in from reference TRBV30 and TRBJ2-1): SQTIHQWPATLVQPVGSPLSLECTVEGTSNPNLYWYRQAAGRGLQLLFYSVGIGQISSEVPQNLSASRPQDRQFILSSKKLLLSDSGFYLCAWQRSSSYNEQFFGPGTRLTVL.